The TCR beta chain described here comes from a study of regulatory T cells in long-lasting Graves disease. This clonotype was seen just once. As for time point: persistent/refractory GD, antithyroid drugs over 5 years with positive TRAb. RNA extracted from PBMCs served as the sequencing template. For TCR beta, libraries came from iRepertoire HTBI primers and Arm-PCR of CDR3 regions. TCRdb analysed the multiplex PCR reads with MiXCR anew, one entry per CDR3 protein. Found here are about 470,000 distinct CDR3 sequences, 20% to 25% of them singletons; the top ten hold 7% to 9%. Here the sequenced sample was peripheral blood mononuclear cells (PBMCs), taken when the disease was refractory, from a patient treated with antithyroid drugs. The source of this sequence is a female donor with Graves disease.

CDR3 loop: CASSVRGPKTQYF. The CDR3 coding sequence is TGTGCCAGCAGCGTCCGGGGTCCGAAAACGCAGTATTTT. This chain uses TRBV7-9 with TRBJ2-3; D is perhaps TRBD2 (5 bases). The CDR3 has 13 residues. The V gene's germline CDR1 is SEHNR and CDR2 FQNEAQ (reference sequence). V lost 5 bases and J lost 9, with 15 bases in between.